This T cell receptor beta chain emerged from a study of blood T cells in healthy people across ages. The study's findings and limits: There were more naive CD4+ cells and higher diversity in long-lived donors than in aged donors. The study found TCR beta diversity correlated strongly with naive T cell percentage. Roughly linearly, TCR beta diversity per million T cells fell as age increased.

About this clonotype itself: The antigen remains undetermined.

Trimming cost V 1 base and J 5 bases, with 17 bases left between them. This CDR3 region has 16 residues. Germline V gene lookup returns CDR1 SGHAT and CDR2 FQNNGV. A sample-barcoded 5' primer and a J-beta primer mix were used in a second PCR of about 6 to 11 cycles. MiXCR, applied by TCRdb to the 5' RACE reads, yields one record per CDR3 protein. This sample has 1.5 million or so distinct CDR3 sequences, with under 55% found just once. This clonotype was obtained from a woman aged 18-30 years in good health. The chain employs TRBV11-2 and TRBJ1-2, with D unresolved. What was sequenced was blood. This CDR3 is CASSLATAGIGYGYTF. The CDR3, as DNA: TGTGCCAGCAGCTTAGCGACTGCCGGGATAGGGTATGGCTACACCTTC.